This T cell receptor beta chain was found in a study of beta chain features in type 1 diabetes listed by TCRdb under 2018. As for the study more broadly: No differences in mean age, gender distribution, total cell number or subset yield were found between patients and healthy donors. A total of approximately 100 million sorted cells were examined across all samples, and the number of cells per subset was strongly correlated with RNA yield. In the study, TCRB repertoires of sorted circulating CD4+ T cell subsets from recently diagnosed type 1 diabetes patients were compared with those of matched healthy donors. Whereas all 28 donors provided naive and central memory subsets, regulatory and stem cell-like memory subsets were isolated from just 8 patients and roughly 8 healthy donors.

A single peripheral blood draw of around 100 mL on average was collected from each donor into heparinised tubes. Using a panel that included CD45RO, CCR7, CD25, CD127, CD95 and CD27, naive, central memory, regulatory and stem cell-like memory CD4+ T cells were sorted on a BD FACSAria II. Purity was above 98% for every sorted population. PBMCs were isolated right away by Lymphoprep density gradient centrifugation and were stained directly, without culture. So that batch effects would be minimized, each experiment stained and sorted samples in pairs, pairing one healthy donor with one patient. The germline V gene yields SGDLS for CDR1 and YYNGEE for CDR2. V gives up 4 bases and J gives up 4 bases, and the segment between their germline ends measures 12 bases. Its CDR3 holds 14 amino acids, cysteine through phenylalanine. Solely the CDR3 DNA is kept, with 42 bases framed from the first base. This clone was observed a few times. What antigen it recognizes has not been identified. Base qualities are missing; no much larger clone stands one base away.

Results and caveats for the whole study, not just this receptor: A moderate but significant shortening of TCRB CDR3 length was observed in type 1 diabetes patients in all four CD4+ subsets. Naive, central memory and regulatory TCRB repertoires appeared to be more similar among patients than among healthy donors. Only small numbers of individuals were included in the HLA sub-analyses, which left unresolved whether HLA type had any influence on TCRB rearrangement. Because cDNA rather than genomic DNA was sequenced, highly expressing activated cells could have been over-represented, although no difference in activation and CD3 levels was found between groups. Shorter templates might be favored by PCR, yet because patient and control samples were amplified and corrected together, any such skew would affect both groups equally. At VDJ recombination sites, type 1 diabetes patients had fewer insertions and more deleted nucleotides, which implies abnormalities in thymic rearrangement.

The High Capacity cDNA Reverse Transcription Kit was used to reverse transcribe all of the isolated RNA, meaning that expressed TCRB transcripts were what got sequenced. Deep immunoSEQ sequencing was applied to naive, central memory and regulatory T cell samples, giving an average of about 3.6 million total reads per sample. Sorted cells were lysed in RLT buffer, and RNA was extracted using DNase-treated RNeasy Micro or Mini kits according to cell number. Each cell subset was processed separately to prevent cross-contamination, with patient and healthy donor samples processed together. TCRB sequences were amplified from cDNA with the immunoSEQ multiplex PCR, producing 87-bp fragments spanning the CDR3 region. Sequencing of the amplicons was done on the Illumina HiSeq platform. Processing in the source paper ran as follows. Synthetic template baselines were used to correct PCR bias computationally, reads within Hamming distance 2 were collapsed together, and singletons that could not be merged were discarded. Reads were aligned against IMGT to assign V, D and J genes, CDR3 length and insertions or deletions at six rearrangement sites. Clonotype counts were normalized to sorted cell number within each subset before computing true diversity and Gini coefficients with the tcR R package. The overlap coefficient, calculated on TCRB nucleotide sequences, was used to measure repertoire sharing. TCRdb re-hosts the immuneACCESS table, in-frame sequences only. Its copies lack some clones; in the studies checked, an unresolved V gene accounts for under half of them, and the cause for the rest is not known. For V, J and clone size, that table is used; D and trimming come from the DNA. A total of about 160,000 clones appear in this sample, over 6% of them only once. Roughly 0.46% of the sample comes from the top ten.

Sequenced material: central memory CD4+ T cells from blood. Recombination linked TRBV9 to TRBJ2-1; D gene: possibly TRBD2, on 5 matching bases. This TCR derives from a young man with type 1 diabetes. At the DNA level, the sequence is TGTGCCAGCAGCAACCGGGGAAGGTACAATGAGCAGTTCTTC. Its protein product is CASSNRGRYNEQFF. Extended through the reference TRBV9 and TRBJ2-1 proteins, this CDR3 yields the full variable domain: DSGVTQTPKHLITATGQRVTLRCSPRSGDLSVYWYQQSLDQGLQFLIQYYNGEERAKGNILERFSAQQFPDLHSELNLSSLELGDSALYFCASSNRGRYNEQFFGPGTRLTVL.